This entry features one T cell receptor beta chain sequence. The record originates from a study of molecular identifiers for immune sequencing clone quantification. Naive CD8 T cells were FACS-sorted by CD8+CD4-CCR7+CD45RA+ markers. From the PCR reads, TCRdb called clonotypes with MiXCR, one entry per CDR3 protein. The table shows about 320,000 distinct CDR3 sequences, with 20% to 25% occurring only once. This CDR3 has 19 amino acids. CDR1 SEHNR and CDR2 FQNEAQ come from the germline V gene (reference sequence). V lost 1 base, J lost 4 bases, and 16 bases stayed unmatched. Sequencing was done on a sample of naive CD8+ T cells from blood, with Jurkat cell RNA spiked in. This sample's subset: FACS-sorted CD8+CD4-CCR7+CD45RA+ naive T cells. This TCR was sampled from a human donor in good health. Some libraries in this study had Jurkat cell RNA spiked in. This sequence joins TRBV7-9 and TRBJ2-3; TRBD1 aligns across 8 bases. The DNA for the CDR3 is TGTGCCAGCAGCTTAGGGCCAAAACAGGGGGGAATGGAAGCAGATACGCAGTATTTT. Translating gives CASSLGPKQGGMEADTQYF.